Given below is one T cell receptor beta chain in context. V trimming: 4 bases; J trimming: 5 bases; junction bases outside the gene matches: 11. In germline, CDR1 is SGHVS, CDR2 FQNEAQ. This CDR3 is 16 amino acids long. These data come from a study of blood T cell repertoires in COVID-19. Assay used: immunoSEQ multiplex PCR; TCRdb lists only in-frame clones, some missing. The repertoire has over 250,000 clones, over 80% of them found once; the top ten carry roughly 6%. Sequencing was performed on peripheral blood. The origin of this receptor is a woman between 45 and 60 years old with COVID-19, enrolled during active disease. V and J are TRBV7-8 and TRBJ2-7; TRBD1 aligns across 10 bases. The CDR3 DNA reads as TGTGCCAGCAGCTCGCAACCGGGACAGGGGATCCACGAGCAGTACTTC. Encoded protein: CASSSQPGQGIHEQYF.